This T cell receptor (beta chain) was sequenced during a study of blood T cell repertoires in COVID-19. The wider study: PBMCs, B-cell-depleted T cells, or T cells provided the cDNA or gDNA that made up the material.

Produced via immunoSEQ multiplex PCR; TCRdb's table is partial and in-frame only. The data show about 62,000 clones, approximately 87% seen once. Trimming took 6 bases from V and 7 from J; bases not matched to a gene: 5. Germline-derived CDR1 and CDR2 are LNHDA and SQIVND (reference sequence). The CDR3 contains 13 residues. This TCR came from a woman aged 55-70 years with acute or convalescent COVID-19. V gene TRBV19 combines with J gene TRBJ2-1; TRBD2 matches 8 bases. Sequenced material: peripheral blood. The CDR3: CASRRPGGNEQFF. DNA of the CDR3: TGTGCCAGTAGGCGACCGGGGGGGAATGAGCAGTTCTTC.